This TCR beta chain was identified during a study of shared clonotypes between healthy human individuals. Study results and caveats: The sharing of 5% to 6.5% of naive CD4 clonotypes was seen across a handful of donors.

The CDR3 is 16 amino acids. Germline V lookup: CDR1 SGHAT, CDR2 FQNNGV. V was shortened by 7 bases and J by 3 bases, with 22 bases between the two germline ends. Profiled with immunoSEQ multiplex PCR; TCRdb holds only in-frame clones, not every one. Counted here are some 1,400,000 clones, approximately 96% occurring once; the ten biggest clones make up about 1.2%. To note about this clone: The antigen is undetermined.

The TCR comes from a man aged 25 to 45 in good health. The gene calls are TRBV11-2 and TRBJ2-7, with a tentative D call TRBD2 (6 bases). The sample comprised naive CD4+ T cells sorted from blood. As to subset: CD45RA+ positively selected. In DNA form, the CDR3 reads TGTGCCAGCACCCCTCTTTGGAGGGGTGCTCTCTACGAGCAGTACTTC. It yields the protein CASTPLWRGALYEQYF.